These 16 T cell receptor beta chains were all obtained from the same sample, sequenced in a study of CD8+ T cells in alopecia areata. Extraction and reverse transcription of RNA yielded cDNA as the sequencing template. The protocol was immunoSEQ multiplex PCR, while the TCRdb copy is restricted to in-frame clones and leaves out a portion. The sample holds about 60,000 clones; more than 45% are singletons and the top ten take 20%. Treatment here: oral pan-JAK inhibitor, 5-10 mg twice daily. Here the sequenced sample was CD8+ T cells sorted from blood, taken at approximately week 36, from a patient treated with tofacitinib. Receptors originate from a human donor with alopecia areata.

This chain links TRBV5-1 with TRBJ2-2; TRBD2 aligns across 8 bases. CDR1 SGHRS and CDR2 YFSETQ come from the germline V gene. Losses at the gene ends were 5 bases for V and 8 bases for J; bases not matched to a gene: 11. The CDR3 contains 15 residues. Here the CDR3 DNA reads TGCGCCAGCAGACCCGCTAGCGGGCCGGATGGGGAGCTGTTTTTT. Its translation: CASRPASGPDGELFF.

The chain carries TRBV2 and TRBJ2-7; the D gene is possibly TRBD1 (5 bases). Germline loops: CDR1 SNHLY, CDR2 FYNNEI. V was pared by 6 bases and J by 2 bases, with 23 bases between. The CDR3 sequence is 17 residues long. DNA for the CDR3: TGTGCCAGCAGCCCCCCCGTGGCAGGGTCCCTACCCTACGAGCAGTACTTC. Amino acids: CASSPPVAGSLPYEQYF.

The rearrangement uses TRBV7-8 and TRBJ2-1; possible D gene TRBD2, 6 bases. This CDR3 contains 16 residues. The germline V gene encodes CDR1 SGHVS and CDR2 FQNEAQ. The V end was cut by 1 base, the J end by 3 bases, with 13 bases between. The CDR3 sequence: CASSLESRTNYNEQFF. CDR3 sequence (DNA): TGTGCCAGCAGCTTAGAATCCCGGACTAACTACAATGAGCAGTTCTTC.

The J gene is TRBJ2-1, the V gene TRBV29-1; tentatively, D is TRBD2 (5 bases). CDR1 and CDR2 from the germline V gene are SQVTM and ANQGSEA. Trimming took 7 bases from V and 5 from J, leaving 15 bases between them. The CDR3 loop spans 13 amino acids. The CDR3 DNA sequence: TGCAGCGGCGGGCCCTTAGCGCACAATGAGCAGTTCTTC. Amino acids: CSGGPLAHNEQFF.

This clone was counted between two and nine times. The rearrangement links TRBV9 to TRBJ2-7; TRBD1 is a possible D gene (6 bases). Germline-derived CDR1 and CDR2 are SGDLS and YYNGEE. The V and J ends lost 0 bases and 5 bases respectively, with 12 bases between them. The CDR3 is 14 residues long. The CDR3 DNA reads TGTGCCAGCAGCGTAGCGACAGGATGGGACGAGCAGTACTTC. This codes for CASSVATGWDEQYF.

The V gene is TRBV27, the J gene TRBJ1-1; D unresolved. CDR1 and CDR2 from the germline V gene are MNHEY and SMNVEV (reference sequence). The CDR3 is 15 amino acids. V lost 1 base, J lost 0 bases, and 9 bases lay in between. The CDR3 loop is CASSLFPGLNTEAFF. The CDR3, as DNA: TGTGCCAGCAGTTTATTTCCAGGACTGAACACTGAAGCTTTCTTT.

The rearrangement links TRBV5-1 to TRBJ2-3, with TRBD2 as a possible D gene (6 bases). The CDR3 runs 18 residues. Germline V gene sequence: CDR1 SGHRS, CDR2 YFSETQ. Trimming pared 6 bases from V and 4 bases from J, leaving 27 bases between. The DNA of the CDR3 is TGCGCCAGCACCCCTCGAGGGTTGAGCGGGTGGAGGGCAGATACGCAGTATTTT. Translating gives CASTPRGLSGWRADTQYF.

The chain employs TRBV6-1 and TRBJ1-1; D call uncertain. Germline CDR1 is MNHNS and CDR2 is SASEGT. CDR3 length: 19 residues. V lost 4 bases and J 1 base, leaving 25 bases between the germline ends. The CDR3 here is CASSGDFRVIELENTEAFF. Written as DNA, the CDR3 is TGTGCCAGCAGTGGGGATTTTAGGGTAATAGAGTTGGAGAACACTGAAGCTTTCTTT.

The chain is built from TRBV25-1 and TRBJ2-5, with a weak D call TRBD2 (6 bases). Germline lookup yields CDR1 MGHDK and CDR2 SYGVNS. The CDR3 length is 15 residues. Trimming took 4 bases from V and 2 from J, leaving 14 bases between them. Here the CDR3 reads CASSVDGGPQETQYF. In DNA form, the CDR3 reads TGTGCCAGCAGTGTAGACGGGGGACCACAAGAGACCCAGTACTTC. Variable domain in full (rest from reference TRBV25-1 and TRBJ2-5): EADIYQTPRYLVIGTGKKITLECSQTMGHDKMYWYQQDPGMELHLIHYSYGVNSTEKGDLSSESTVSRIRTEHFPLTLESARPSHTSQYLCASSVDGGPQETQYFGPGTRLLVL.

This clone was counted between two and nine times. This chain joins TRBV9 and TRBJ2-1; 8 positions match TRBD1. Germline assignment: CDR1 SGDLS and CDR2 YYNGEE. The junction had 5 bases not matched to a gene; V was cut back by 3 bases and J by 3 bases. This CDR3 region has 15 residues. The CDR3 sequence is CASSGQGAVYNEQFF. In DNA, the CDR3 is TGTGCCAGCAGCGGGCAGGGGGCCGTCTACAATGAGCAGTTCTTC.

In its sample, this clone was seen once. The gene calls are TRBV27 and TRBJ2-1; D is unresolved. Trimming left V 7 bases short and J 10 bases short, with 11 bases between. Germline values: CDR1 MNHEY, CDR2 SMNVEV (reference sequence). CDR3 size: 11 residues. CDR3 sequence: CASTRAGEQFF. The CDR3 region has the DNA TGTGCCAGCACCCGAGCCGGAGAGCAGTTCTTC.

This rearrangement joins TRBV6-5 to TRBJ2-1, with D hard to call. Trimming stripped 6 bases from V and 9 bases from J, with 12 bases between. The CDR3 loop spans 12 amino acids. Germline V CDR1 and CDR2: MNHEY, SVGAGI. CDR3 DNA sequence: TGTGCCAGCAGCGACGGTCGTGGTGAGCAGTTCTTC. This sequence encodes CASSDGRGEQFF.

This clone was seen only once. The chain has TRBV7-9 and TRBJ2-2, with D perhaps assigned TRBD1 or TRBD2 (5 bases each). CDR3 length equals 16 residues. V was trimmed by 3 bases and J by 6 bases, leaving 17 bases between them. The germline CDR1 and CDR2 sequences are SEHNR and FQNEAQ (reference sequence). The CDR3 loop reads CASSLSGRLGAGELFF. CDR3 nucleotide sequence: TGTGCCAGCAGCTTGTCGGGACGCCTTGGGGCCGGGGAGCTGTTTTTT.

CDR3 residues: CAISESIVPERGYTF. The CDR3 DNA follows: TGTGCCATCAGTGAGTCGATCGTCCCCGAGCGAGGCTACACCTTC. J is TRBJ1-2 and V is TRBV10-3, with D unclear. Germline CDR1 and CDR2: ENHRY and SYGVKD. V lost 0 bases and J lost 8, with 16 bases in between. The CDR3 is 15 amino acids.

The genes are TRBV7-9 and TRBJ1-4; TRBD1 matches at 8 bases. The J segment lost 6 bases and the V segment lost 1 base, leaving 4 bases of the junction unmatched. This CDR3 spans 15 amino acids. Germline V gives CDR1 SEHNR, CDR2 FQNEAQ (reference sequence). The CDR3 reads CASSLGGTGDEKLFF. The CDR3 DNA is TGTGCCAGCAGCTTAGGCGGGACAGGAGATGAAAAACTGTTTTTT.

The V and J genes are TRBV30 and TRBJ2-5, with TRBD2 matching over 7 bases. J lost 7 bases, V lost 1 base, and 3 bases had no gene match. The CDR3 is 12 amino acids. The germline gives CDR1 GTSNPN, CDR2 SVGIG (reference sequence). In nucleotides, the CDR3 is TGTGCCTGGAGTGGGAGGGAGGGGACCCAGTACTTC. Its translation: CAWSGREGTQYF. The full variable domain, completed using reference TRBV30 and TRBJ2-5, is SQTIHQWPATLVQPVGSPLSLECTVEGTSNPNLYWYRQAAGRGLQLLFYSVGIGQISSEVPQNLSASRPQDRQFILSSKKLLLSDSGFYLCAWSGREGTQYFGPGTRLLVL.